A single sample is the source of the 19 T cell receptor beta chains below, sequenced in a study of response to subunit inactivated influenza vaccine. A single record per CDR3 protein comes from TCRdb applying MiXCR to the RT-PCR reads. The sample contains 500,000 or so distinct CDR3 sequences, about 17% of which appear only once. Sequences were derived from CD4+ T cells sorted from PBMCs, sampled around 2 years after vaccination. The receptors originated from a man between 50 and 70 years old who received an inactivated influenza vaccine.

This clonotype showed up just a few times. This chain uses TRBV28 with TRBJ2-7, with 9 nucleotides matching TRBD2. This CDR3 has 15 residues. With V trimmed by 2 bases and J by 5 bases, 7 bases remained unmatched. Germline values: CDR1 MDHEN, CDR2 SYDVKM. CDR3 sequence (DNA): TGTGCCAGCAGTTTAGGTCTAGCGGGAATCCACGAGCAGTACTTC. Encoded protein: CASSLGLAGIHEQYF.

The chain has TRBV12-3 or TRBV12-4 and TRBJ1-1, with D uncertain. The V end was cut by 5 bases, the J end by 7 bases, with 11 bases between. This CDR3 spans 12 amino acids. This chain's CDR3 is CASSRTVGEAFF. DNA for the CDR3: TGTGCCAGCAGTAGGACGGTAGGTGAAGCTTTCTTT.

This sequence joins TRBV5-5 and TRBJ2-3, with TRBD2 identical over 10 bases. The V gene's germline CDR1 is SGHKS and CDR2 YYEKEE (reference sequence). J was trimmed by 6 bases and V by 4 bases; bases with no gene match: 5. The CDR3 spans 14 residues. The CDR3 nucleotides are TGTGCCAGCAGCGGGGGGGGACTAGCGGATACGCAGTATTTT. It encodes CASSGGGLADTQYF.

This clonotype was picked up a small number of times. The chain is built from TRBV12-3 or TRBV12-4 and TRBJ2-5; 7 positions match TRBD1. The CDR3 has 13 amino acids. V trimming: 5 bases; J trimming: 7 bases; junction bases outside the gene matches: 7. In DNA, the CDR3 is TGTGCCAGCAGTGTCGGTCCAGGGGGGACCCAGTACTTC. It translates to CASSVGPGGTQYF.

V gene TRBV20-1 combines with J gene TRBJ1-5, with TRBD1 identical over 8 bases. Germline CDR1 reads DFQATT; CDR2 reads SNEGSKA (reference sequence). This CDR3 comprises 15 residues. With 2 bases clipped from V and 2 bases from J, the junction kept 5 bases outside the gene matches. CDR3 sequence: CSARQGASGNQPQHF. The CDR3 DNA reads TGCAGTGCTAGACAGGGGGCGAGTGGCAATCAGCCCCAGCATTTT.

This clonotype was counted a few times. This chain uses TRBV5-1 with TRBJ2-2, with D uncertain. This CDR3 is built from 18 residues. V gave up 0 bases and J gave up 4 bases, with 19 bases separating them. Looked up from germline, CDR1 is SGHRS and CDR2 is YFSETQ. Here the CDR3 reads CASSLEPYQSTFTGELFF. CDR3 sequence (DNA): TGCGCCAGCAGCTTGGAGCCCTACCAGTCGACGTTCACCGGGGAGCTGTTTTTT.

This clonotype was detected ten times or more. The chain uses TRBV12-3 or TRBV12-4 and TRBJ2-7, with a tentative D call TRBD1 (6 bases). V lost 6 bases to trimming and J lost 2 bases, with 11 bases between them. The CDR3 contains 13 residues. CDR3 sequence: CASSFGQTYEQYF. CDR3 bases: TGTGCCAGCAGCTTCGGACAGACCTACGAGCAGTACTTC.

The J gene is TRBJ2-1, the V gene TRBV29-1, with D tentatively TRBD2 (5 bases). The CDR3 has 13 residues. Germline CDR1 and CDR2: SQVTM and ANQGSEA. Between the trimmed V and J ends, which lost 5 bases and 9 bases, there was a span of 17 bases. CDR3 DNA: TGCAGCGTTCGGGATCCTATACCGGGTGAGCAGTTCTTC. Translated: CSVRDPIPGEQFF.

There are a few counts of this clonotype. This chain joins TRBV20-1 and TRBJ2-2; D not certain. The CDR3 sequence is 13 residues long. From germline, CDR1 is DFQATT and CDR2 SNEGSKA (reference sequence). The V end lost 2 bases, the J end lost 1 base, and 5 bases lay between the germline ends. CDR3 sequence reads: CSARFQNTGELFF. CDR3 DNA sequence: TGCAGTGCTAGATTCCAGAACACCGGGGAGCTGTTTTTT.

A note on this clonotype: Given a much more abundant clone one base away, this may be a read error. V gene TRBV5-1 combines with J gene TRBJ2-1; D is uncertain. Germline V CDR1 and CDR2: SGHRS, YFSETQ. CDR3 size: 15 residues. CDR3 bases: TGCGCCAGCAGCTCGGCAAAGGCCTCCTACAATGAGCAGCTCTTC. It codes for CASSSAKASYNEQLF.

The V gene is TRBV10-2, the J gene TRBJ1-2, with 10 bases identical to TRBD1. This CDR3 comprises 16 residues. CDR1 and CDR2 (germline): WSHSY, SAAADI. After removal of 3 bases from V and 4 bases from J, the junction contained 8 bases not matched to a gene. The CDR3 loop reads CASSDAGTGAFYGYTF. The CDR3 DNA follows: TGCGCCAGCAGTGACGCCGGGACAGGGGCCTTCTATGGCTACACCTTC.

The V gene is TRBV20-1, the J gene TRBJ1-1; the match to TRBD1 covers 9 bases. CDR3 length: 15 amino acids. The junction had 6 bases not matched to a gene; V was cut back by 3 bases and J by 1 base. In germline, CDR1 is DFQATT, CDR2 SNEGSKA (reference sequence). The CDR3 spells CSASNRGLWNTEAFF. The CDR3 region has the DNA TGCAGTGCTAGCAACAGGGGGCTGTGGAACACTGAAGCTTTCTTT.

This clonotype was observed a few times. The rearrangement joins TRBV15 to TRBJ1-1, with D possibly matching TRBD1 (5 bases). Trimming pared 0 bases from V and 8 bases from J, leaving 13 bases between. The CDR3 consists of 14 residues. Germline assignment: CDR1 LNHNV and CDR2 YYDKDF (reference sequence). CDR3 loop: CATSRDWGEDEAFF. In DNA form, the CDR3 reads TGTGCCACCAGCAGAGATTGGGGGGAGGACGAAGCTTTCTTT.

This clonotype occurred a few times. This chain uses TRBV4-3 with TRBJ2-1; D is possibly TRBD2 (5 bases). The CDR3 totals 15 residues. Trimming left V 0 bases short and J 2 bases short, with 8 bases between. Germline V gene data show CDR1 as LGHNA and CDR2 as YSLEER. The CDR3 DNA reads TGCGCCAGCAGCCAAGAAAGCGGACCCTACAATGAGCAGTTCTTC. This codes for CASSQESGPYNEQFF.

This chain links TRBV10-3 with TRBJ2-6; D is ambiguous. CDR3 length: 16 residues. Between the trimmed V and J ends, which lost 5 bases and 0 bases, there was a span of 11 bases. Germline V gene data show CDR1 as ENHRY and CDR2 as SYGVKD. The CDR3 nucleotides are TGTGCCATCAGTTCGGACGTCCGCTCTGGGGCCAACGTCCTGACTTTC. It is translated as CAISSDVRSGANVLTF.

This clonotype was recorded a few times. Here the CDR3 reads CASSLWGGGGQPQHF. DNA for the CDR3: TGTGCCAGCAGCTTATGGGGGGGCGGGGGTCAGCCCCAGCATTTT. This sequence joins TRBV7-2 and TRBJ1-5; D is possibly TRBD1 (6 bases). This CDR3 spans 15 amino acids. CDR1 and CDR2 from the germline V gene are SGHTA and FQGNSA. V was trimmed by 2 bases and J by 6 bases, leaving 14 bases between them.

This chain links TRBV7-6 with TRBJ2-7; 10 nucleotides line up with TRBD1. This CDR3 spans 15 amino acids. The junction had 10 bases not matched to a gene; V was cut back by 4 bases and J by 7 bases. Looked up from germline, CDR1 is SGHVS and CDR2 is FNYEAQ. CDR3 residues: CASSSHRDRGREQYF. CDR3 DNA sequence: TGTGCCAGCAGCTCTCACCGGGACAGGGGAAGGGAGCAGTACTTC.

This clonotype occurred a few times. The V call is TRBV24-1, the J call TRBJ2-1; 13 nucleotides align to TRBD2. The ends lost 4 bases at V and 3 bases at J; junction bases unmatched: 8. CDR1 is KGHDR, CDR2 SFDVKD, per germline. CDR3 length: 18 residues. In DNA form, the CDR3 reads TGTGCCACCAGTGACCGTGTACTAGCGGGGGGGGACTACAATGAGCAGTTCTTC. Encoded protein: CATSDRVLAGGDYNEQFF.

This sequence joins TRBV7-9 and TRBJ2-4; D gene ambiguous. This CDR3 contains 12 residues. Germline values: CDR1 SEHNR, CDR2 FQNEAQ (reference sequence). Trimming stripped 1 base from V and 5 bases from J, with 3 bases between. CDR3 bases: TGTGCCAGCAGCTTAGAACAAAACATTCAGTACTTC. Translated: CASSLEQNIQYF.